This T cell receptor beta chain originates from a study of T cells in Graves' hyperthyroidism and ophthalmopathy. This clonotype showed up many times. RNA transcripts provided the source from which TCR beta CDR3 regions were amplified. In the first-round RT-PCR of the TCR CDR3, the HTBI primer set was used. One entry per CDR3 protein results from TCRdb running MiXCR on the multiplex PCR reads. The data show around 400,000 distinct CDR3 sequences, about a sixth seen once. Germline loops: CDR1 MNHEY, CDR2 SMNVEV (reference sequence). Trimming pared 5 bases from V and 3 bases from J, leaving 10 bases between. The CDR3 has 14 residues.

The sequence was collected from a woman in her late teens or twenties with Graves' hyperthyroidism that later progressed to Graves' ophthalmopathy. The material sequenced was blood. This chain joins TRBV27 and TRBJ2-2; D is unresolved. The CDR3 nucleotides are TGTGCCAGCAGTCAAGGCTCTGACACCGGGGAGCTGTTTTTT. Translation gives CASSQGSDTGELFF.